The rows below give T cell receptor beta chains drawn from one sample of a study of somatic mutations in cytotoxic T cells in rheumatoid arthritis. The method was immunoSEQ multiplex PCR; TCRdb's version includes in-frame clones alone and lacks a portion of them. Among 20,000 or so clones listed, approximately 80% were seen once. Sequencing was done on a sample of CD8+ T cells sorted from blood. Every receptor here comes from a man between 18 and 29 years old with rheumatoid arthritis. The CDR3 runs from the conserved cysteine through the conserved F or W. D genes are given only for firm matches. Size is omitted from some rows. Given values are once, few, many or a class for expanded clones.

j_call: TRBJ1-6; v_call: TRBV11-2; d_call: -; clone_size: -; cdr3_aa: CASSSGTRPHF; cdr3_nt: TGTGCCAGCAGCTCGGGGACCCGCCCCCACTTT
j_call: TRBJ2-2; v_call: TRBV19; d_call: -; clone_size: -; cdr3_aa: CASSFPFPGELFF; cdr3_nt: TGTGCCAGTAGTTTTCCCTTCCCCGGGGAGCTGTTTTTT
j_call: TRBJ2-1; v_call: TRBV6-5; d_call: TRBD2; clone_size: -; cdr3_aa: CASSLQRGGLNEQFF; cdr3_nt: TGTGCCAGCAGCCTCCAGCGGGGGGGGCTCAATGAGCAGTTCTTC
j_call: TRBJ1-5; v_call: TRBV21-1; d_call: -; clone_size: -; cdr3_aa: CASSLRTADQPQHF; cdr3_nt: TGTGCCAGCAGCCTACGGACAGCAGATCAGCCCCAGCATTTT
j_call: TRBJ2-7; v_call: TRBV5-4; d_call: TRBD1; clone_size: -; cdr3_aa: CASSLPGQSSYEQYF; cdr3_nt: TGTGCCAGCAGTTTACCGGGACAGAGCTCCTACGAGCAGTACTTC
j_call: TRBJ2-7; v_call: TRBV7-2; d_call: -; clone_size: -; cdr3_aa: CASSLAPEGLYEQYF; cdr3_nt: TGTGCCAGCAGCTTAGCGCCGGAGGGGCTTTACGAGCAGTACTTC
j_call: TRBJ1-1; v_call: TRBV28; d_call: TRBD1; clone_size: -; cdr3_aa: CASRQTGDTEAFF; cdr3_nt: TGTGCCAGCAGACAAACAGGGGACACTGAAGCTTTCTTT
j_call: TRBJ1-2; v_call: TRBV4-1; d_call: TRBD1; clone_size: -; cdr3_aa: CASSQVAGQGNYGYTF; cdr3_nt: TGCGCCAGCAGCCAAGTTGCCGGACAGGGTAACTATGGCTACACCTTC
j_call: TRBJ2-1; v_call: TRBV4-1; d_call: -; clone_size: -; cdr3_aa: CASSQETMIDEQFF; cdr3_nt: TGCGCCAGCAGCCAAGAAACAATGATCGATGAGCAGTTCTTC
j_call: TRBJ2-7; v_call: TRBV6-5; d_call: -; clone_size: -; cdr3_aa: CASKTGLGSYEQYF; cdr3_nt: TGTGCCTCGAAAACAGGGTTAGGGTCCTACGAGCAGTACTTC
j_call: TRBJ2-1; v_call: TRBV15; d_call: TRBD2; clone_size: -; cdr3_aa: CATRRERGINEQFF; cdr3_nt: TGTGCCACCCGCCGGGAGCGGGGAATCAATGAGCAGTTCTTC
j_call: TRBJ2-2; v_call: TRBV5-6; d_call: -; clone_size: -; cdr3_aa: CASSLNTDGGELFF; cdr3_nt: TGTGCCAGCAGCTTGAACACCGACGGCGGGGAGCTGTTTTTT
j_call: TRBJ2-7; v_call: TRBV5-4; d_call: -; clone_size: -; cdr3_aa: CASSLTGLRSYEQYF; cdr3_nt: TGTGCCAGCAGCTTGACAGGCTTACGGTCCTACGAGCAGTACTTC
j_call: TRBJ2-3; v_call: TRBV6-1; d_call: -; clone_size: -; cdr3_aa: CATGKGDSTDTQYF; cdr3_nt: TGTGCCACTGGAAAAGGGGACAGCACAGATACGCAGTATTTT
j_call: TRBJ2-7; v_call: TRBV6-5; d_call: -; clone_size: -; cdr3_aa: CASSYSRTGEQYF; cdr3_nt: TGTGCCAGCAGTTACTCGAGAACTGGCGAGCAGTACTTC
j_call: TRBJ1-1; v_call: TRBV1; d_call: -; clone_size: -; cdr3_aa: CTSVRGLPANTEAFF; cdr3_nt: TGCACCAGCGTTCGGGGCCTCCCCGCCAACACTGAAGCTTTCTTT
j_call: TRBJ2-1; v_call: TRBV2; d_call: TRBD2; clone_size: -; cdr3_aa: CAIKGTSGADYNEQFF; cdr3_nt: TGTGCCATCAAAGGGACTAGCGGGGCTGACTACAATGAGCAGTTCTTC
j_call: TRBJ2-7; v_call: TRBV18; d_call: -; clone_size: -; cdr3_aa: CASSPGAGITYEQYF; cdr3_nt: TGTGCCAGCTCACCAGGCGCCGGAATCACCTACGAGCAGTACTTC
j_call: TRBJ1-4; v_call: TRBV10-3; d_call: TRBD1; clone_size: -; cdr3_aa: CAISERQGAVEKLFF; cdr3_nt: TGTGCCATCAGTGAGAGGCAGGGGGCTGTAGAAAAACTGTTTTTT
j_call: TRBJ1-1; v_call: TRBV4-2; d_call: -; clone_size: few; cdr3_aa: CASTGGPTNTEAFF; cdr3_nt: TGTGCCAGCACGGGGGGCCCTACGAACACTGAAGCTTTCTTT
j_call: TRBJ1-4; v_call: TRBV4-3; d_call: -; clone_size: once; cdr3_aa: CASSQDIIPPEKLFF; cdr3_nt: TGCGCCAGCAGCCAAGATATAATCCCCCCCGAAAAACTGTTTTTT
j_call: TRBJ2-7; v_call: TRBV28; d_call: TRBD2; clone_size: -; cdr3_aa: CASRWGGTTYEQYF; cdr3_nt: TGTGCCAGCAGGTGGGGGGGTACTACCTACGAGCAGTACTTC
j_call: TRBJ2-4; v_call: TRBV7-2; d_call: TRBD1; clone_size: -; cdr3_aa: CASSDRQGQYIQYF; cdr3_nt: TGTGCCAGCAGCGACCGACAGGGCCAGTACATTCAGTACTTC
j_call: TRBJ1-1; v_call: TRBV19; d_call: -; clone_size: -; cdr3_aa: CASSIAGSGTEAFF; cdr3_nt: TGTGCCAGTAGTATAGCCGGGTCCGGCACTGAAGCTTTCTTT
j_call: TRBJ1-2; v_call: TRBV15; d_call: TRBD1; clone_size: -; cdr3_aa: CATSRDVMGDREEGNYGYTF; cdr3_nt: TGTGCCACCAGCAGAGATGTAATGGGGGACAGGGAAGAAGGTAACTATGGCTACACCTTC
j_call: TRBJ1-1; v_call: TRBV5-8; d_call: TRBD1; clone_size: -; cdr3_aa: CASSPGQGGTEAFF; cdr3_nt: TGTGCCAGCAGCCCCGGACAGGGAGGGACTGAAGCTTTCTTT
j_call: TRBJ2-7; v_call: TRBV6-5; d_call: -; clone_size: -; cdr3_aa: CASSYVGGALSYEQYF; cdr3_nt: TGTGCCAGCAGTTACGTGGGGGGAGCCCTCTCCTACGAGCAGTACTTC
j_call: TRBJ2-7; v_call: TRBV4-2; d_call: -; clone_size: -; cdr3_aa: CASSQEGSYEQYF; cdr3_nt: TGTGCCAGCAGCCAGGAGGGCTCCTACGAGCAGTACTTC
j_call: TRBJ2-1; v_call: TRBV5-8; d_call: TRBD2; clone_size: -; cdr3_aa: CASWLAGLSYNEQFF; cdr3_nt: TGTGCCAGCTGGTTAGCGGGGCTCTCCTACAATGAGCAGTTCTTC
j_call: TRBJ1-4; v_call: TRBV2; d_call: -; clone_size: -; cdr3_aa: CASSDFEKLFF; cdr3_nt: TGTGCCAGCAGTGACTTTGAAAAACTGTTTTTT
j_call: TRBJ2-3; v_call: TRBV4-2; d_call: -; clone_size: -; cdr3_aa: CASSQEVKTDTQYF; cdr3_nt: TGTGCCAGCAGCCAAGAGGTGAAGACAGATACGCAGTATTTT
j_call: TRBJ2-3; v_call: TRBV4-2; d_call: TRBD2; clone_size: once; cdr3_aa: CASSQDRGVVDTQYF; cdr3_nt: TGTGCCAGCAGCCAAGATCGGGGGGTTGTAGATACGCAGTATTTT
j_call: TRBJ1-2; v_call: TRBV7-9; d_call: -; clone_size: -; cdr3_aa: CASSLDGTIYGYTF; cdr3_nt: TGTGCCAGCAGCTTAGATGGGACAATCTATGGCTACACCTTC
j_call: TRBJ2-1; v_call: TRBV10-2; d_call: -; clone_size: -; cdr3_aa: CASSEGAEQFF; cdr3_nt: TGCGCCAGCAGTGAGGGGGCAGAGCAGTTCTTC
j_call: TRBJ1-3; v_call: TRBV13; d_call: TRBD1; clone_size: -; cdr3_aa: CASSTDREDRNTIYF; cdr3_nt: TGTGCCAGCAGCACGGACAGGGAGGATCGAAACACCATATATTTT
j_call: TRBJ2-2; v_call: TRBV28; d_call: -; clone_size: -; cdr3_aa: CASSSIPLVPGELFF; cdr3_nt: TGTGCCAGCAGTTCCATCCCCTTAGTACCCGGGGAGCTGTTTTTT
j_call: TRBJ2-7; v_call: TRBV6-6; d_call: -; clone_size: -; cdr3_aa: CASSYSRDYEQYF; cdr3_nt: TGTGCCAGCAGTTACTCCAGGGATTACGAGCAGTACTTC
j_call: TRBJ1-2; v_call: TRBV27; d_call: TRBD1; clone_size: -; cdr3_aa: CASKPGTGYGYTF; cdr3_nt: TGTGCCAGCAAACCGGGGACAGGCTACGGCTACACCTTC
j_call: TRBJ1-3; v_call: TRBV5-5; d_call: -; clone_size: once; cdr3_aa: CASSLAAGSNTIYF; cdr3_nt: TGTGCCAGCAGCTTGGCGGCAGGCAGCAACACCATATATTTT
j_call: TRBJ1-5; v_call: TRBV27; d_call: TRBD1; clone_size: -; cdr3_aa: CASSPLQGTFRNQPQHF; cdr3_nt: TGTGCCAGCAGCCCACTACAGGGGACTTTTAGGAATCAGCCCCAGCATTTT
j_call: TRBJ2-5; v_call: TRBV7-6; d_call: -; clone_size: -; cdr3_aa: CASSLEVYREETQYF; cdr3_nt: TGTGCCAGCAGCTTGGAGGTGTATAGAGAAGAGACCCAGTACTTC
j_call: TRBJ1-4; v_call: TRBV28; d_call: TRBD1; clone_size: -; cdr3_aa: CASSSTDRDINEKLFF; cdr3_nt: TGTGCCAGCAGTTCGACCGACAGGGATATTAATGAAAAACTGTTTTTT
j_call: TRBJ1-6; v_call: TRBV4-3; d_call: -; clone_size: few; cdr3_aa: CASSDRPEASPLHF; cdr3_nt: TGCGCCAGCAGCGACCGTCCTGAAGCTTCACCCCTCCACTTT
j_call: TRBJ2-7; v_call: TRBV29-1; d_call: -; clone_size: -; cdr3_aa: CSVVERGRLVAYEQYF; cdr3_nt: TGCAGCGTTGTGGAAAGGGGCCGGCTAGTAGCCTACGAGCAGTACTTC
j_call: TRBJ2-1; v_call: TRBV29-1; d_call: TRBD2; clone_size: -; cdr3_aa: CSSWGGPRGNEQFF; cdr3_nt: TGCAGCTCCTGGGGGGGTCCTAGGGGCAATGAGCAGTTCTTC
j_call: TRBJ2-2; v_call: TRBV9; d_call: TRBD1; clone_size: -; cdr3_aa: CASSVDGTGNTGELFF; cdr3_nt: TGTGCCAGCAGCGTAGATGGGACAGGGAACACCGGGGAGCTGTTTTTT
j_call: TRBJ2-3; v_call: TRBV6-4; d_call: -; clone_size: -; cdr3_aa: CASSDSGSQQVDTQYF; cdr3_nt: TGTGCCAGCAGTGACTCGGGCAGCCAACAGGTGGATACGCAGTATTTT
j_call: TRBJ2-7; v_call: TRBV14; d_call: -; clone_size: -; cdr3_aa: CASSLGSEWEQYF; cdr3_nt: TGTGCCAGCAGCCTAGGGTCCGAGTGGGAGCAGTACTTC